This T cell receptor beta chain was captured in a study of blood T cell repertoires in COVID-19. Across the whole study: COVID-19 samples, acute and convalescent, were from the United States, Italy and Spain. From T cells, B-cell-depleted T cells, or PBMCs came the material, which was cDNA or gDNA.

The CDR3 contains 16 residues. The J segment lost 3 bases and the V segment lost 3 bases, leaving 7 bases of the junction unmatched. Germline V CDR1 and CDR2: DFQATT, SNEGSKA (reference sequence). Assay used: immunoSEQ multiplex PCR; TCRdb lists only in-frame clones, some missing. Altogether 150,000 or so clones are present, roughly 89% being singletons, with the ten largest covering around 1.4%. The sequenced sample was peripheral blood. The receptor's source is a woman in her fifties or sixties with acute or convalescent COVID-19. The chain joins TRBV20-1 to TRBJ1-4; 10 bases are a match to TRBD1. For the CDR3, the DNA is TGCAGTGCTAGTAGGGACAGGGGAAGGGCTAATGAAAAACTGTTTTTT. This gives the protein CSASRDRGRANEKLFF.